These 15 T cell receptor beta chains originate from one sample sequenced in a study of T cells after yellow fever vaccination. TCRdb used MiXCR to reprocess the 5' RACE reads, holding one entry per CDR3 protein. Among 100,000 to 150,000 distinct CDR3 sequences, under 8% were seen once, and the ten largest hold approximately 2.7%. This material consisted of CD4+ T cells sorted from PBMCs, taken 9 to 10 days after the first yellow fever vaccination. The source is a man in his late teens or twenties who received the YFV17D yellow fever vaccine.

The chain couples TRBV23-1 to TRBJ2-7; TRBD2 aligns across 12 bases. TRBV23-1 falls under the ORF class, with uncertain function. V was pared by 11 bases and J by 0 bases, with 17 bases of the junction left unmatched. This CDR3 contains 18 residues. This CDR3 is CAGVRLAGALWGSYEQYV. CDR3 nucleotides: TGCGCCGGCGTCCGACTAGCGGGGGCCCTGTGGGGCTCCTACGAGCAGTACGTC.

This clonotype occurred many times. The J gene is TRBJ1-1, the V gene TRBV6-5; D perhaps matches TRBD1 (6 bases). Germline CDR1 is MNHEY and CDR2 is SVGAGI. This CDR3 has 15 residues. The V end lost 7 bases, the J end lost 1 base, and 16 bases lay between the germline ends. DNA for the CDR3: TGTGCCAGCATAATCACCGGAGGGGGGAACACTGAAGCTTTCTTT. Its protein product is CASIITGGGNTEAFF.

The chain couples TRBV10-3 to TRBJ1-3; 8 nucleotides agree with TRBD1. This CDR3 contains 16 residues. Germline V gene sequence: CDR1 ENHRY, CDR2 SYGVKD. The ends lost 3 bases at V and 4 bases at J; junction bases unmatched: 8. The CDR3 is CAISDSTGGFGNTIYF. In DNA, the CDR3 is TGTGCCATCAGTGATTCAACAGGGGGTTTCGGAAACACCATATATTTT.

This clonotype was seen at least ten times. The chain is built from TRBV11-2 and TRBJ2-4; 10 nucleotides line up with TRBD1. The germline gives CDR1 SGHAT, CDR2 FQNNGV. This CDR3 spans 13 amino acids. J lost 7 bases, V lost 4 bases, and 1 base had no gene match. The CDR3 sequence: CASSSDRGNIQYF. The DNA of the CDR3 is TGTGCCAGCAGCTCGGACAGGGGGAACATTCAGTACTTC.

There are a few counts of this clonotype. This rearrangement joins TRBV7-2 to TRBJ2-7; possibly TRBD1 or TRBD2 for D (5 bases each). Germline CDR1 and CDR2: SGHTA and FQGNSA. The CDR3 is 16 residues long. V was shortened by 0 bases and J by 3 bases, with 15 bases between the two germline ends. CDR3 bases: TGTGCCAGCAGCTTAGCGCTGGGGGTCACGAACTACGAGCAGTACTTC. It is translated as CASSLALGVTNYEQYF.

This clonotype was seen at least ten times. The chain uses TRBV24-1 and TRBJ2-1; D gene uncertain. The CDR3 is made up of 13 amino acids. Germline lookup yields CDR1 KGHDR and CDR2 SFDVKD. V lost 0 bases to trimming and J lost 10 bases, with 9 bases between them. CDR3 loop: CATSDLRSTEQFF. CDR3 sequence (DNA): TGTGCCACCAGTGATTTGAGGTCTACGGAGCAGTTCTTC.

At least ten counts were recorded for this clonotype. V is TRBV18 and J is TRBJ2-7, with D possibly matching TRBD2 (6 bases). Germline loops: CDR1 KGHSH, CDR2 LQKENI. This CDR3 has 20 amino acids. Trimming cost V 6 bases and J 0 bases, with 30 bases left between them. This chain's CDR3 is CASSQARGSPSFDSSYEQYF. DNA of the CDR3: TGTGCCAGCTCGCAGGCCCGGGGGTCTCCAAGCTTTGATAGCTCCTACGAGCAGTACTTC.

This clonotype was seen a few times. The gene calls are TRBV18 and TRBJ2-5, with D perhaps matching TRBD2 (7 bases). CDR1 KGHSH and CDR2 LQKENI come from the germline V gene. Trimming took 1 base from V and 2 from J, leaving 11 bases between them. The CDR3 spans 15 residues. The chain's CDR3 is CASSPRAGAQETQYF. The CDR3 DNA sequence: TGTGCCAGCTCACCACGGGCGGGGGCTCAAGAGACCCAGTACTTC.

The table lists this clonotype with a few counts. The CDR3 sequence is CASSPSTSGTGELFF. The CDR3 nucleotides read TGTGCCAGCTCACCATCAACTAGCGGTACCGGGGAGCTGTTTTTT. This sequence joins TRBV18 and TRBJ2-2, with 8 nucleotides matching TRBD2. Germline assignment: CDR1 KGHSH and CDR2 LQKENI. This CDR3 has 15 residues. V lost 2 bases, J lost 5 bases, and 4 bases stayed unmatched.

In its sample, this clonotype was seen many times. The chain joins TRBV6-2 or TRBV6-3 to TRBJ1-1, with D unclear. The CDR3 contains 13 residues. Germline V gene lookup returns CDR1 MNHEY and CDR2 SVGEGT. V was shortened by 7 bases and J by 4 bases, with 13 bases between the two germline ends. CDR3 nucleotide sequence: TGTGCCAGCACCAACGGGTGGGGCACTGAAGCTTTCTTT. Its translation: CASTNGWGTEAFF.

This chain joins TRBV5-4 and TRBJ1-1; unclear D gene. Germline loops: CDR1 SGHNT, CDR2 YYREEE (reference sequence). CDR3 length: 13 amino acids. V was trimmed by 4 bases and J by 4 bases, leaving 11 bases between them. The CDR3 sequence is CASSGLEGTEAFF. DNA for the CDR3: TGTGCCAGCAGCGGACTTGAGGGCACTGAAGCTTTCTTT. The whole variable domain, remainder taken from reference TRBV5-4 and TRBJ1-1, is ETGVTQSPTHLIKTRGQQVTLRCSSQSGHNTVSWYQQALGQGPQFIFQYYREEENGRGNFPPRFSGLQFPNYSSELNVNALELDDSALYLCASSGLEGTEAFFGQGTRLTVV.

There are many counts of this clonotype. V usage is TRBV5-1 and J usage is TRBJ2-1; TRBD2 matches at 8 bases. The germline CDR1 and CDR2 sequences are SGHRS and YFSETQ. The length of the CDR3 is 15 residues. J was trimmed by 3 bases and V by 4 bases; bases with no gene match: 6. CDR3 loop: CASSSRGGYYNEQFF. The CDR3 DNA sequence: TGCGCCAGCAGCAGCCGGGGGGGCTACTACAATGAGCAGTTCTTC.

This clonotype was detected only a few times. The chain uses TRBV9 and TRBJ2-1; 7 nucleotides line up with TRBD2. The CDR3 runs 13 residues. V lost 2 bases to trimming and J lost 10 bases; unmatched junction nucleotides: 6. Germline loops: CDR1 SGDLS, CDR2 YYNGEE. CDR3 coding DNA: TGTGCCAGCAGCGTGGGAGGGTTCGAGGAGCAGTTCTTC. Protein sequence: CASSVGGFEEQFF.

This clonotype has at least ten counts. CDR3 sequence (DNA): TGTGCCAGCAAGTCCAACACAGATACGCAGTATTTT. It encodes CASKSNTDTQYF. The chain combines TRBV6-6 with TRBJ2-3, with D unresolved. Germline assignment: CDR1 MNHNY and CDR2 SVGAGI (reference sequence). The ends were cut back, 7 bases at V and 2 bases at J, with 7 bases in the middle. CDR3 size: 12 residues.

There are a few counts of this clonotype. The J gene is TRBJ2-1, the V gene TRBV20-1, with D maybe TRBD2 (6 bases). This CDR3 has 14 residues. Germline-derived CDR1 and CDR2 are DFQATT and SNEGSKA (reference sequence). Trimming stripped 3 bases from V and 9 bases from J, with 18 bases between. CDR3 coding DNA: TGCAGTGCTAGCGTCCCTGGGCAGGGAGGTGAGCAGTTCTTC. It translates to CSASVPGQGGEQFF.